This T cell receptor beta chain comes out of a study of identical twins. Study-level results: Fewer insertions were carried by abundant cord blood beta clonotypes, but none was seen in memory repertoires.

Every one of the donors was a healthy Caucasian. Concerning this clonotype itself: Its specificity is unknown.

From the 5' RACE reads, TCRdb called clonotypes with MiXCR, one entry per CDR3 protein. The data show 200,000 to 250,000 distinct CDR3 sequences, 12% seen once. The CDR3 is made up of 13 amino acids. The same specimen was also included in a second study, on yellow fever vaccine responses in identical twins.

Sequencing was carried out using memory (CD45RO+) T cells sorted from blood. The origin of this receptor is a woman between 18 and 29 years old in good health. The chain carries TRBV21-1 and TRBJ2-5. TRBV21-1 is marked as a pseudogene. CDR3 nucleotide sequence: TGTGCCAGCAGCAAAGGACTGTGGGAGACCCAGTACTTC. Translated, it gives CASSKGLWETQYF.